This T cell receptor beta chain emerged from a study of blood T cells in healthy people across ages. A note on this clonotype: Its antigen is still unknown.

Together with a sample-barcoded 5' primer, a J-beta primer mix was included in a second PCR lasting roughly 6 to 12 cycles. A 12-random-nucleotide template-switch adaptor tagged each cDNA molecule. TCRdb redid the calling of the 5' RACE reads with MiXCR, one entry per CDR3 protein. The sample shows more than 800,000 distinct CDR3 sequences, 35% to 55% of them seen only once. There are 14 residues in the CDR3. Germline lookup yields CDR1 DFQATT and CDR2 SNEGSKA (reference sequence). Overall study findings and caveats: Expanded clonotype shifts may have been confounded, as the donors had an unknown CMV status. What prevented conclusive comparison of naive and antigen-experienced cells was that PBMCs were unsorted. Greater diversity and more naive CD4+ cells were seen in long-lived donors than in aged donors.

The chain combines TRBV20-1 with TRBJ2-7, with D perhaps given as TRBD1 or TRBD2 (6 bases each). The J call could be wrong; TRBJ2-5 is a better fit for the DNA end. This sequence was found in a woman aged 55-70 years in good health. The sequenced sample was blood. The CDR3 loop is CSADVGRGPETQYF. The CDR3 DNA sequence: TGCAGTGCTGATGTGGGACGGGGGCCAGAGACCCAGTACTTC.